The next 19 T cell receptor beta chains were all read from a single sample in a study of control samples from healthy donors and cancer patients. Only in-frame clones appear in the TCRdb table, and some are missing; sequencing was by immunoSEQ multiplex PCR. The table lists some 150,000 clones, roughly 95% of them singletons. The sample was blood. The source is a woman under 40 in good health.

CDR3 coding DNA: TGTGCCAGCAGTCTCAGGGTATACACTGAAGCTTTCTTT. This sequence encodes CASSLRVYTEAFF. The chain recombines TRBV12-3 or TRBV12-4 with TRBJ1-1; D is possibly TRBD1 (5 bases). V lost 5 bases and J lost 3, with 10 bases in between. This CDR3 has 13 residues.

This rearrangement joins TRBV11-3 to TRBJ2-7; D gene ambiguous. With 5 bases removed from V and 8 bases from J, the gap between germline ends came to 16 bases. This CDR3 is 13 amino acids long. The germline V gene encodes CDR1 SGHNT and CDR2 YENEEA. CDR3 residues: CASSQTQHTKQYF. Written as DNA, the CDR3 is TGTGCCAGCAGCCAAACCCAACATACGAAGCAGTACTTC. Using reference TRBV11-3 and TRBJ2-7 for the parts outside the CDR3, the full variable domain is EAGVVQSPRYKIIEKKQPVAFWCNPISGHNTLYWYLQNLGQGPELLIRYENEEAVDDSQLPKDRFSAERLKGVDSTLKIQPAELGDSAVYLCASSQTQHTKQYFGPGTRLTVT.

The rearrangement uses TRBV4-1 and TRBJ1-4; TRBD1 matches 9 bases. After removal of 7 bases from V and 7 bases from J, the junction contained 7 bases not matched to a gene. Germline CDR1 reads MGHRA; CDR2 reads YSYEKL. The CDR3 contains 14 residues. This CDR3 is CASKPGQGLEKLFF. The CDR3 coding sequence is TGCGCCAGCAAACCGGGACAGGGACTTGAAAAACTGTTTTTT.

The V call is TRBV4-1, the J call TRBJ2-4; tentative D call: TRBD1 (5 bases). The CDR3 has 17 amino acids. Trimming stripped 1 base from V and 4 bases from J, with 17 bases between. CDR1 is MGHRA and CDR2 is YSYEKL in the germline V gene. The DNA for the CDR3 is TGCGCCAGCAGCCAAGGTGGTGCAGGGAAGGGTAAAAACATTCAGTACTTC. Residues: CASSQGGAGKGKNIQYF.

This rearrangement joins TRBV9 to TRBJ2-2; 9 bases agree with TRBD1. After removal of 0 bases from V and 7 bases from J, the junction contained 4 bases not matched to a gene. This CDR3 has 15 residues. Germline CDR1 SGDLS, CDR2 YYNGEE. The CDR3 DNA follows: TGTGCCAGCAGCGTAGTGGACAGGGGAGGCGGGGAGCTGTTTTTT. Its translation is CASSVVDRGGGELFF.

The chain uses TRBV2 and TRBJ1-4; D might be TRBD1 (6 bases). V was clipped by 5 bases and J by 5 bases, with 15 bases between them. The CDR3 extends over 15 amino acids. Germline V gene data show CDR1 as SNHLY and CDR2 as FYNNEI. The CDR3 DNA sequence: TGTGCCAGCAGTAACATAGGACAGTCCAATGAAAAACTGTTTTTT. Its protein product is CASSNIGQSNEKLFF.

This chain links TRBV10-2 with TRBJ2-1; 8 bases agree with TRBD2. Unmatched junction bases numbered 6, after V lost 6 bases and J lost 2 bases. The germline V gene encodes CDR1 WSHSY and CDR2 SAAADI. This CDR3 comprises 15 residues. The CDR3 region has the DNA TGCGCCAGCAGAGCGGGGGAGGGCCCCTACAATGAGCAGTTCTTC. This sequence encodes CASRAGEGPYNEQFF.

In this sample, this clone turned up once. The chain recombines TRBV25-1 with TRBJ2-5; no clear D. Trimming left V 3 bases short and J 5 bases short, with 16 bases between. The CDR3 totals 15 residues. CDR1 and CDR2 from the germline V gene are MGHDK and SYGVNS. Here the CDR3 reads CASSEGSVLIETQYF. CDR3 nucleotide sequence: TGTGCCAGCAGTGAGGGAAGCGTTTTAATCGAGACCCAGTACTTC.

V usage is TRBV4-2 and J usage is TRBJ2-1; TRBD2 matches 7 bases. The CDR3 totals 16 residues. The germline V gene encodes CDR1 LGHNA and CDR2 YNFKEQ. The ends lost 3 bases at V and 0 bases at J; junction bases unmatched: 5. The CDR3 DNA is TGTGCCAGCAGCCACCAAGCGGGGAGCTCCTACAATGAGCAGTTCTTC. Translated: CASSHQAGSSYNEQFF.

The V call is TRBV7-6, the J call TRBJ2-7; 10 positions agree with TRBD2. CDR3 length: 16 amino acids. V was pared by 6 bases and J by 5 bases, with 13 bases of the junction left unmatched. Germline assignment: CDR1 SGHVS and CDR2 FNYEAQ. The CDR3 spells CASRAEVASGSDEQYF. DNA for the CDR3: TGTGCCAGCAGGGCGGAAGTGGCTAGCGGGAGCGACGAGCAGTACTTC.

The chain joins TRBV2 to TRBJ1-2, with D possibly TRBD1 on 5 matching bases. The CDR3 sequence is 14 residues long. In germline, CDR1 is SNHLY, CDR2 FYNNEI. Between the trimmed V and J ends, which lost 1 base and 4 bases, there was a span of 10 bases. CDR3 region: CASSEVPGGYGYTF. CDR3 bases: TGTGCCAGCAGTGAAGTCCCGGGGGGCTATGGCTACACCTTC.

V gene TRBV18 combines with J gene TRBJ1-1; 7 bases map to TRBD1. This CDR3 is 16 amino acids long. CDR1 KGHSH and CDR2 LQKENI come from the germline V gene. The V and J ends lost 6 bases and 4 bases, in that order; junction bases with no gene match: 14. CDR3 region: CASSVSSRGQGTEAFF. The CDR3 DNA is TGTGCCAGCTCCGTGTCGTCTAGGGGGCAAGGCACTGAAGCTTTCTTT.

The chain carries TRBV6-5 and TRBJ2-1; D is undetermined. CDR1 MNHEY and CDR2 SVGAGI come from the germline V gene. The CDR3 totals 15 residues. V shed 5 bases and J shed 0 bases, with 11 bases lying between them. Written as DNA, the CDR3 is TGTGCCAGCAGTATTGAACGAAGCTCCTACAATGAGCAGTTCTTC. It translates to CASSIERSSYNEQFF.

This clone was seen only once. The chain combines TRBV6-5 with TRBJ1-4; TRBD1 is a possible D gene (6 bases). The length of the CDR3 is 14 residues. V was shortened by 7 bases and J by 8 bases, with 17 bases between the two germline ends. Germline values: CDR1 MNHEY, CDR2 SVGAGI. This CDR3 is CASTSAGTREKLFF. For the CDR3, the DNA is TGTGCCAGCACCTCCGCCGGGACAAGAGAAAAACTGTTTTTT.

This clone was detected only once. The chain carries TRBV7-9 and TRBJ1-1, with D maybe TRBD1 (6 bases). V shed 3 bases and J shed 4 bases, with 15 bases lying between them. The CDR3 runs to 15 residues. Germline V lookup: CDR1 SEHNR, CDR2 FQNEAQ (reference sequence). The CDR3, as DNA: TGTGCCAGCAGCTTCGCGGGGGGGCGGAGCACTGAAGCTTTCTTT. Its translation: CASSFAGGRSTEAFF.

J is TRBJ1-2 and V is TRBV9, with TRBD1 matching over 11 bases. Germline trimming cut 4 bases from V and 6 bases from J; bases unmatched to any gene: 5. Germline V gene data show CDR1 as SGDLS and CDR2 as YYNGEE. The CDR3 covers 14 residues. CDR3: CASSTGQGANGYTF. DNA of the CDR3: TGTGCCAGCAGCACCGGACAGGGGGCGAATGGCTACACCTTC.

The rearrangement links TRBV11-2 to TRBJ2-1, with 9 bases identical to TRBD1. V was pared by 6 bases and J by 0 bases, with 6 bases of the junction left unmatched. CDR3 length: 16 residues. Germline V gene data show CDR1 as SGHAT and CDR2 as FQNNGV. CDR3 nucleotide sequence: TGTGCCAGCAGTTTACAGGGGGCCCCCTCCTACAATGAGCAGTTCTTC. As protein: CASSLQGAPSYNEQFF.

This rearrangement joins TRBV3-1 (or the pseudogene TRBV3-2) to TRBJ2-7; either TRBD1 or TRBD2 may fit D (5 bases each). In germline, CDR1 is LGHDT, CDR2 YNNKEL (reference sequence). V was shortened by 3 bases and J by 9 bases, with 18 bases between the two germline ends. The CDR3 extends over 14 amino acids. DNA of the CDR3: TGTGCCAGCAGCCACCGGGACGGAGCCGACCTGCAGTACTTC. This encodes CASSHRDGADLQYF.

The V and J genes are TRBV7-3 and TRBJ2-7; 12 bases line up with TRBD2. This CDR3 has 18 residues. J was trimmed by 1 base and V by 2 bases; bases with no gene match: 9. The germline CDR1 and CDR2 sequences are SGHTA and FQGTGA. DNA of the CDR3: TGTGCCAGCAGCTTATCGGCTAGTGGACTAGCGGGATCCTACGAGCAGTACTTC. Protein: CASSLSASGLAGSYEQYF.